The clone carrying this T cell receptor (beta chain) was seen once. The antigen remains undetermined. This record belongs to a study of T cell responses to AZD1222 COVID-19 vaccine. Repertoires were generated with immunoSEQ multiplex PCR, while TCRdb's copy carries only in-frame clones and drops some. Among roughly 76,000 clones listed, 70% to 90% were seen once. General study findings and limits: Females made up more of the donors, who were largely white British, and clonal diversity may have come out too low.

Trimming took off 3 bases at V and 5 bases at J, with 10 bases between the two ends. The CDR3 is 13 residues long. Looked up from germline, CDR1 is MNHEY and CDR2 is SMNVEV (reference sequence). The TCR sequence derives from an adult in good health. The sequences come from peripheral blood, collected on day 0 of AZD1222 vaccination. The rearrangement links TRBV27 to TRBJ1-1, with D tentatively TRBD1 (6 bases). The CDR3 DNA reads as TGTGCCAGCAGTTTTAACAGGGCTACTGAAGCTTTCTTT. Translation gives CASSFNRATEAFF.